This entry lists 25 T cell receptor beta chains sequenced from one sample in a study of blood T cell repertoires in COVID-19. TCRdb keeps only in-frame clones here, not all; method: immunoSEQ multiplex PCR. The sample has some 150,000 clones, around 84% seen once. Sequences were obtained from peripheral blood. These receptors were obtained from a human donor in a cohort sampled during active COVID-19.

This clone was picked up one time. This chain links TRBV6-5 with TRBJ1-1, with TRBD1 matching over 7 bases. V gave up 6 bases and J gave up 7 bases; unmatched junction bases: 14. CDR1 is MNHEY, CDR2 SVGAGI, per germline. This CDR3 contains 15 residues. The CDR3, as DNA: TGTGCCAGCAGACCGGGACAGACTCTGAATCGTGAAGCTTTCTTT. Translation: CASRPGQTLNREAFF.

In the case of this clone: A far larger clone is only one base removed, so a read error is likely. The chain links TRBV7-9 to TRBJ1-4; 9 bases are a match to TRBD1. CDR1 is SEHNR, CDR2 FQNEAQ, per germline (reference sequence). V was pared by 5 bases and J by 5 bases, with 3 bases of the junction left unmatched. This CDR3 contains 14 residues. DNA of the CDR3: TGTGCCAGCAGCCAGACAGGGGGGAATGAAAAACTGTTTTTT. Translated, it gives CASSQTGGNEKLFF.

The V and J genes are TRBV5-1 and TRBJ2-3; TRBD2 might be the D (6 bases). This CDR3 has 15 amino acids. V was clipped by 0 bases and J by 2 bases, with 10 bases between them. Germline lookup yields CDR1 SGHRS and CDR2 YFSETQ. The CDR3 here is CASSLEGRHTDTQYF. CDR3 in DNA: TGCGCCAGCAGCTTGGAGGGGAGGCACACAGATACGCAGTATTTT. The full variable domain, rest sourced from reference TRBV5-1 and TRBJ2-3, is KAGVTQTPRYLIKTRGQQVTLSCSPISGHRSVSWYQQTPGQGLQFLFEYFSETQRNKGNFPGRFSGRQFSNSRSEMNVSTLELGDSALYLCASSLEGRHTDTQYFGPGTRLTVL.

The rearrangement joins TRBV3-1 (or the pseudogene TRBV3-2) to TRBJ1-3; tentatively, D is TRBD1 (5 bases). V was pared by 4 bases and J by 4 bases, with 23 bases between. Germline-derived CDR1 and CDR2 are LGHDT and YNNKEL (reference sequence). The CDR3 spans 18 residues. CDR3: CASSLTKPGRAEGNTIYF. CDR3 DNA sequence: TGTGCCAGCAGCCTAACTAAACCGGGCAGGGCCGAAGGAAACACCATATATTTT.

On this clone itself: One end of the junction does not line up with germline, which may come from a read error. The J gene is TRBJ2-5, the V gene TRBV7-7; 10 bases line up with TRBD2. The germline V gene has CDR1 SSHAT and CDR2 FNYEAQ (reference sequence). The CDR3 is made up of 13 amino acids. The CDR3 nucleotides read TGTGCTAGCAGCGGGGGGGCCTTAGAGACCCAGTACTTC. Translation: CASSGGALETQYF. The whole variable domain, filled in from reference TRBV7-7 and TRBJ2-5, reads GAGVSQSPRYKVTKRGQDVTLRCDPISSHATLYWYQQALGQGPEFLTYFNYEAQPDKSGLPSDRFSAERPEGSISTLTIQRTEQRDSAMYRCASSGGALETQYFGPGTRLLVL.

This chain links TRBV5-5 with TRBJ2-7; D perhaps matches TRBD1 (5 bases). This CDR3 spans 14 amino acids. Germline V gene sequence: CDR1 SGHKS, CDR2 YYEKEE (reference sequence). V gave up 1 base and J gave up 0 bases, with 8 bases separating them. The CDR3 loop is CASSLQTGSYEQYF. The CDR3 DNA is TGTGCCAGCAGCTTGCAAACAGGCTCCTACGAGCAGTACTTC.

J is TRBJ2-3 and V is TRBV9, with 9 bases that match TRBD2. V shed 4 bases and J 6 bases; nucleotides not matched to a gene: 9. The CDR3 has 15 residues. Looked up from germline, CDR1 is SGDLS and CDR2 is YYNGEE. The CDR3 here is CASSPRGGLEDTQYF. The CDR3 DNA reads TGTGCCAGCAGCCCGCGGGGGGGGCTTGAGGATACGCAGTATTTT.

The rearrangement links TRBV5-1 to TRBJ2-3, with TRBD1 matching 11 bases. This CDR3 spans 17 amino acids. Germline CDR1 SGHRS, CDR2 YFSETQ. V lost 0 bases, J lost 5 bases, and 8 bases stayed unmatched. The CDR3 region is CASSLVVGQGAEDTQYF. CDR3 DNA sequence: TGCGCCAGCAGCTTGGTTGTTGGACAGGGGGCCGAAGATACGCAGTATTTT.

The J gene is TRBJ2-1, the V gene TRBV7-3; 7 bases are shared with TRBD2. CDR3 length: 16 amino acids. The V segment lost 5 bases and the J segment 0 bases; nucleotides outside the gene matches: 7. Germline-derived CDR1 and CDR2 are SGHTA and FQGTGA. The CDR3 DNA follows: TGTGCCAGCAGCCCGCTAGCGGCAAGCTCCTACAATGAGCAGTTCTTC. The encoded protein is CASSPLAASSYNEQFF.

This clone was detected only once. The V gene is TRBV5-8, the J gene TRBJ2-1; D is ambiguous. The ends were cut back, 3 bases at V and 10 bases at J, with 14 bases in the middle. This CDR3 has 13 residues. Germline CDR1 is SGHTS and CDR2 is YDEGEE. The CDR3 DNA follows: TGTGCCAGCAGCTCACTCCTCACCCGCGAGCAGTTCTTC. Residues: CASSSLLTREQFF.

This clone was detected only once. This CDR3 reads CASSAGTGVGSPLHF. The CDR3 region has the DNA TGTGCCAGCAGCGCCGGGACAGGGGTTGGTTCACCCCTCCACTTT. This chain links TRBV13 with TRBJ1-6; 10 nucleotides match TRBD1. The ends lost 5 bases at V and 9 bases at J; junction bases unmatched: 7. The CDR3 runs 15 residues. Germline V gene lookup returns CDR1 PRHDT and CDR2 FYEKMQ (reference sequence).

This clone was seen repeatedly, ten times or more. This chain joins TRBV2 and TRBJ2-7, with D perhaps TRBD2 (6 bases). With 8 bases removed from V and 2 bases from J, the gap between germline ends came to 16 bases. The germline V gene has CDR1 SNHLY and CDR2 FYNNEI. The CDR3 consists of 14 residues. For the CDR3, the DNA is TGTGCCAGCCTTAACAGCGGGTTCCCCTACGAGCAGTACTTC. Amino acids: CASLNSGFPYEQYF. The variable domain in full, completed from reference TRBV2 and TRBJ2-7, reads EPEVTQTPSHQVTQMGQEVILRCVPISNHLYFYWYRQILGQKVEFLVSFYNNEISEKSEIFDDQFSVERPDGSNFTLKIRSTKLEDSAMYFCASLNSGFPYEQYFGPGTRLTVT.

The J gene is TRBJ1-2, the V gene TRBV6-5; a weak D match, TRBD1 (6 bases). Germline CDR1 and CDR2: MNHEY and SVGAGI. The CDR3 consists of 14 residues. The V end was cut by 4 bases, the J end by 7 bases, with 16 bases between. CDR3 nucleotides: TGTGCCAGCAGTTCAACAGGGACATCGTTTGGCTACACCTTC. Translation: CASSSTGTSFGYTF.

This rearrangement joins TRBV5-1 to TRBJ1-2; D perhaps matches TRBD1 (5 bases). This CDR3 has 15 residues. CDR1 SGHRS and CDR2 YFSETQ come from the germline V gene. V lost 0 bases and J 8 bases, leaving 17 bases between the germline ends. CDR3 residues: CASSLAFERGSGYTF. In DNA, the CDR3 is TGCGCCAGCAGCTTGGCTTTCGAAAGGGGCTCCGGCTACACCTTC. Drawing the rest from reference TRBV5-1 and TRBJ1-2, the complete variable domain is KAGVTQTPRYLIKTRGQQVTLSCSPISGHRSVSWYQQTPGQGLQFLFEYFSETQRNKGNFPGRFSGRQFSNSRSEMNVSTLELGDSALYLCASSLAFERGSGYTFGSGTRLTVV.

The chain carries TRBV6-6 and TRBJ2-1; D possibly corresponds to TRBD2 (5 bases). Trimming removed 1 base at V and 6 bases at J, with 7 bases between. The CDR3 consists of 13 residues. Germline CDR1 MNHNY, CDR2 SVGAGI (reference sequence). The CDR3 region is CASSYLDSNEQFF. The CDR3 bases are TGTGCCAGCAGTTACTTGGACTCCAATGAGCAGTTCTTC.

The CDR3 is CASSSPGAEFSNQPQHF. In nucleotides, the CDR3 is TGTGCCAGCAGTTCCCCTGGGGCAGAGTTTAGCAATCAGCCCCAGCATTTT. The chain links TRBV28 to TRBJ1-5; maybe TRBD1 (5 bases). Deletions cut 4 bases from V and 0 bases from J, with 16 bases between. CDR3 length: 17 residues. Looked up from germline, CDR1 is MDHEN and CDR2 is SYDVKM.

This clone was observed a handful of times. The rearrangement joins TRBV12-3 or TRBV12-4 to TRBJ1-5; 9 nucleotides line up with TRBD1. This CDR3 region has 13 residues. Trimming removed 6 bases from V and 7 bases from J; junction bases left unmatched: 4. The CDR3 is CASSRTGDQPQHF. CDR3 in DNA: TGTGCCAGCAGCCGGACAGGGGACCAGCCCCAGCATTTT.

This chain joins TRBV5-5 and TRBJ1-1; TRBD1 is a possible D gene (5 bases). The ends were cut back, 0 bases at V and 0 bases at J, with 12 bases in the middle. This CDR3 region has 16 residues. Germline-derived CDR1 and CDR2 are SGHKS and YYEKEE (reference sequence). The CDR3 region is CASSLGDSLMNTEAFF. The CDR3 DNA reads TGTGCCAGCAGCTTGGGGGACTCACTCATGAACACTGAAGCTTTCTTT.

The rearrangement joins TRBV28 to TRBJ1-2; D is perhaps TRBD1 (6 bases). CDR3 size: 16 residues. The V gene lost 6 bases and the J gene lost 7 bases, with 24 bases spanning the gap. Germline V CDR1 and CDR2: MDHEN, SYDVKM. The CDR3: CASSQNGGADKGGYTF. CDR3 nucleotide sequence: TGTGCCAGCAGCCAAAATGGGGGGGCAGATAAGGGTGGCTACACCTTC.

The chain combines TRBV5-1 with TRBJ2-2, with a possible D match to TRBD2 (6 bases). This CDR3 spans 13 amino acids. Trimming shortened V by 6 bases and J by 5 bases, and 11 bases separated the two germline ends. Germline assignment: CDR1 SGHRS and CDR2 YFSETQ. CDR3 sequence: CASTLGGTGELFF. CDR3 DNA sequence: TGCGCCAGCACCCTTGGGGGGACCGGGGAGCTGTTTTTT.

The chain is built from TRBV30 and TRBJ1-1, with D perhaps TRBD1 (6 bases). V was pared by 0 bases and J by 8 bases, with 13 bases between. This CDR3 spans 13 amino acids. Germline assignment: CDR1 GTSNPN and CDR2 SVGIG (reference sequence). CDR3 sequence (DNA): TGTGCCTGGAGTGTTGGAGGGAGGGGGGAAGCTTTCTTT. Translating gives CAWSVGGRGEAFF.

The chain carries TRBV5-1 and TRBJ1-2, with D possibly matching TRBD1 (5 bases). This CDR3 is 13 amino acids long. V shed 2 bases and J shed 3 bases, with 8 bases lying between them. Germline CDR1 and CDR2: SGHRS and YFSETQ. The CDR3 sequence is CASSLQVDYGYTF. CDR3 sequence (DNA): TGCGCCAGCAGCTTACAGGTGGACTATGGCTACACCTTC.

The chain recombines TRBV6-6 with TRBJ2-7; D possibly corresponds to TRBD2 (7 bases). Germline-derived CDR1 and CDR2 are MNHNY and SVGAGI (reference sequence). Deletions cut 2 bases from V and 5 bases from J, with 13 bases between. The CDR3 sequence is 14 residues long. Written as DNA, the CDR3 is TGTGCCAGCAGTTACGGAGGGGGGGTCGACGAGCAGTACTTC. Its translation: CASSYGGGVDEQYF.

The J gene is TRBJ2-5, the V gene TRBV4-1; 8 bases are a match to TRBD2. Germline V gene data show CDR1 as MGHRA and CDR2 as YSYEKL. This CDR3 spans 16 amino acids. V was clipped by 0 bases and J by 6 bases; unmatched bases: 9. The CDR3 loop is CASSQDLGTSRQTQYF. CDR3 bases: TGCGCCAGCAGCCAAGATCTCGGGACTAGTCGTCAGACCCAGTACTTC.

As regards this clone: The same CDR3 arises from other DNA sequences in this sample as well. The V and J genes are TRBV2 and TRBJ1-4, with 7 positions matching TRBD1. Germline V CDR1 and CDR2: SNHLY, FYNNEI. Trimming at V came to 6 bases and at J to 0 bases, leaving 4 bases not matched to a gene. The CDR3 sequence is 15 residues long. CDR3 residues: CASRTDRATNEKLFF. The CDR3 coding sequence is TGTGCCAGCAGGACAGACAGGGCAACTAATGAAAAACTGTTTTTT.